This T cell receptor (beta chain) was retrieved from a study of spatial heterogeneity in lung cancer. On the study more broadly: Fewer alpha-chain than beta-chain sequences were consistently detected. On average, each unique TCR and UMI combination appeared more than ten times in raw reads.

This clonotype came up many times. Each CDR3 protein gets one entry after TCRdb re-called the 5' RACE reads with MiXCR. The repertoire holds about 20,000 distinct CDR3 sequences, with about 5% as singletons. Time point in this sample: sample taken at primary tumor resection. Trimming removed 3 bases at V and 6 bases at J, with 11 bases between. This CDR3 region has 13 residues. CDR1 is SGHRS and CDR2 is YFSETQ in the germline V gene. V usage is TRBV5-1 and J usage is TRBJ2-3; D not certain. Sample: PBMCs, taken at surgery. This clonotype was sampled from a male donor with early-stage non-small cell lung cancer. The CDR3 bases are TGCGCCAGCAGCTCGGGTTCCGGGGATACGCAGTATTTT. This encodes CASSSGSGDTQYF.